The present TCR beta chain was sequenced within a study of blood T cell repertoires in COVID-19. Using immunoSEQ multiplex PCR, the repertoire was profiled, and TCRdb retains in-frame clones only, with some absent. In the table there are 140,000 to 150,000 clones, 80% to 90% of which are singletons. The germline CDR1 and CDR2 sequences are MGHRA and YSYEKL. CDR3 length equals 12 residues. The V end was cut by 0 bases, the J end by 6 bases, with 6 bases between. This sequence joins TRBV4-1 and TRBJ2-7; possible D gene TRBD2, 6 bases. Sequenced material: peripheral blood. The receptor comes from a woman aged 55-70 years with COVID-19, enrolled during active disease. The CDR3 protein is CASSQEGGEQYF. Here the CDR3 DNA reads TGCGCCAGCAGCCAAGAGGGGGGCGAGCAGTACTTC.